This T cell receptor beta chain was sequenced during a study of T cell responses to AZD1222 COVID-19 vaccine. General study points: The donor group comprised mostly white British people and more females; the analysis possibly underestimated clonal diversity. Along spike, vaccine-associated CD4 TCRs were found throughout, with dominance at 160-218 and 743-854.

Assay used: immunoSEQ multiplex PCR; TCRdb lists only in-frame clones, some missing. Of 120,000 to 150,000 clones in the sample, approximately 90% were seen once. In the case of this clone: What it binds is unknown.

Germline CDR1 and CDR2: SEHNR and FQNEAQ (reference sequence). V lost 0 bases, J lost 4 bases, and 15 bases lay in between. The CDR3 has 16 residues. The sequencing here drew on peripheral blood, taken 28 days after the second AZD1222 dose. The receptor was derived from an adult who received the AZD1222 COVID-19 vaccine. The chain has TRBV7-9 and TRBJ2-5; D may be TRBD2 (6 bases). CDR3 nucleotides: TGTGCCAGCAGCTTAGCGTGGAGGGAGGCTGTAGAGACCCAGTACTTC. Its protein is CASSLAWREAVETQYF.